This entry concerns a single T cell receptor beta chain. Its antigen is currently not known. The input lacks base qualities; no much larger clone sits a single base away. The CDR3, cysteine through phenylalanine, is 18 amino acids long. The entry retains the CDR3 DNA only, 54 bases that are in frame from base 1. Per the germline V gene, SGHTA is the CDR1 and FQGNSA is the CDR2. After removal of 2 bases from V and 6 bases from J, the junction retains 15 bases not matched to a gene. The data derive from a study of T cell repertoires in cytomegalovirus infection (dated by TCRdb to 2018 to 2020). For context, the study as a whole: Recently identified HLA-C-restricted CMV epitopes, whose presentation resists viral immunomodulation, were targeted by peptide stimulations together with well-studied HLA-B-restricted epitopes. The HLA type of each donor mattered for the analysis, because public TCR beta signatures pointed to carriage of CMV infection along with the matching HLA type.

TCRdb shows the sequencer as Illumina HiSeq 1500. TCRdb reworked the public reads: Q25 trimming with fastp, MiXCR clone assembly, productive beta chains retained. Duplicate CDR3 protein sequences are folded into a single record with the most common DNA and genes. Recorded for this sample are hundreds of thousands of distinct CDR3 sequences; about 30% of them occurred a single time. The top ten clones comprise about 20% of the sample. The treatment or condition label on this specimen signifies: in vitro stimulation with specific CMV peptide epitopes to enrich CMV-specific T cells. On the study overall, not on this receptor specifically: In both this cohort and an independent approximately 400-donor cohort, the cumulative frequency of public TCR beta family members distinguished carriers of CMV infection plus the relevant HLA type. The ex vivo response was dominated by HLA-C-restricted CMV-specific TCR beta clonotypes, which also provided the single most frequent clonotype in two of eight donors.

Recombination joined TRBV7-2 with TRBJ2-5; TRBD2 agrees with 10 junctional bases. The sequenced sample was cultured PBMCs, obtained from culture after CMV antigen stimulation. The TCR comes from a human donor in good health (CMV status not recorded). Some clones in this sample may be carry-over from other donors' samples. CDR3 region: CASSLPPSGGASGKTQYF. The nucleotide sequence is given as TGTGCCAGCAGCTTACCCCCCAGCGGGGGGGCGTCTGGGAAGACCCAGTACTTC.